This entry features one T cell receptor (beta chain) sequence. This sample was included in a study of T cell responses to AZD1222 COVID-19 vaccine. This CDR3 has 17 residues. V lost 2 bases, J lost 7 bases, and 21 bases lay in between. Germline lookup yields CDR1 MDHEN and CDR2 SYDVKM. The protocol was immunoSEQ multiplex PCR, while the TCRdb copy is restricted to in-frame clones and leaves out a portion. Of about 100,000 clones in the sample, about 89% were seen once. The TCR sequence derives from an adult in good health. The chain carries TRBV28 and TRBJ1-5, with D possibly matching TRBD1 (5 bases). The material sequenced was peripheral blood, taken on day 0 of AZD1222 vaccination. The CDR3 region has the DNA TGTGCCAGCAGTTTAGGGGTTGGGGTATCGAGGGGACAGCCCCAGCATTTT. Its protein product is CASSLGVGVSRGQPQHF.